The rows below give T cell receptor beta chains drawn from one sample of a study of PD-1 blockade in classical Hodgkin lymphoma. Measured with immunoSEQ multiplex PCR; TCRdb has only the in-frame clones, and not every one. The repertoire holds about 19,000 clones, with less than 90% as singletons. Sequencing used CD4+ T cells from blood, obtained before the fourth cycle of nivolumab. The receptors were gathered from a human donor with classical Hodgkin lymphoma. Each CDR3 is given with its conserved first and last residue. Each record gives: clone size, V gene, J gene, D gene, CDR3 protein, CDR3 DNA. D genes are given only for firm matches. Clone size is stated in some rows and not others, as once, few, many or a class when expanded.

clone size: NA
V gene: TRBV9
J gene: TRBJ1-4
D gene: NA
CDR3 protein: CASSSTPGGTNEKLFF
CDR3 DNA: TGTGCCAGCAGCTCAACCCCCGGGGGAACTAATGAAAAACTGTTTTTT

clone size: NA
V gene: TRBV7-2
J gene: TRBJ2-7
D gene: NA
CDR3 protein: CASSRDGSSYEQYF
CDR3 DNA: TGTGCCAGCAGCCGGGACGGGAGCTCCTACGAGCAGTACTTC

clone size: NA
V gene: TRBV27
J gene: TRBJ1-4
D gene: TRBD1
CDR3 protein: CASSGQGWGGEKLFF
CDR3 DNA: TGTGCCAGCAGCGGACAGGGGTGGGGGGGTGAAAAACTGTTTTTT

clone size: NA
V gene: TRBV5-4
J gene: TRBJ2-3
D gene: NA
CDR3 protein: CASRNGLAPATDTQYF
CDR3 DNA: TGTGCCAGCAGGAATGGACTGGCGCCAGCCACAGATACGCAGTATTTT

clone size: NA
V gene: TRBV6-4
J gene: TRBJ2-5
D gene: NA
CDR3 protein: CASSIRGGETQYF
CDR3 DNA: TGTGCCAGCAGTATCAGGGGCGGGGAGACCCAGTACTTC

clone size: once
V gene: TRBV7-9
J gene: TRBJ2-3
D gene: TRBD2
CDR3 protein: CASSRTLAGAGDTQYF
CDR3 DNA: TGTGCCAGCAGCCGTACTCTAGCGGGAGCGGGAGATACGCAGTATTTT

clone size: NA
V gene: TRBV19
J gene: TRBJ1-4
D gene: NA
CDR3 protein: CASSVTQSEKLFF
CDR3 DNA: TGTGCCAGTAGTGTAACCCAGAGTGAAAAACTGTTTTTT

clone size: NA
V gene: TRBV14
J gene: TRBJ2-7
D gene: NA
CDR3 protein: CASSQDQGLRSYEQYF
CDR3 DNA: TGTGCCAGCAGCCAAGATCAGGGTCTAAGGTCCTACGAGCAGTACTTC

clone size: once
V gene: TRBV5-4
J gene: TRBJ2-6
D gene: NA
CDR3 protein: CASSSGANVLTF
CDR3 DNA: TGTGCCAGCAGTAGTGGGGCCAACGTCCTGACTTTC

clone size: NA
V gene: TRBV19
J gene: TRBJ2-3
D gene: NA
CDR3 protein: CASSIVGFTDTQYF
CDR3 DNA: TGTGCCAGTAGTATAGTCGGCTTCACAGATACGCAGTATTTT

clone size: few
V gene: TRBV19
J gene: TRBJ1-5
D gene: NA
CDR3 protein: CASSKFRDSYQPQHF
CDR3 DNA: TGTGCCAGTAGTAAATTCCGGGACTCATATCAGCCCCAGCATTTT

clone size: NA
V gene: TRBV4-1
J gene: TRBJ1-3
D gene: NA
CDR3 protein: CASSLVPGTAGNTIYF
CDR3 DNA: TGCGCCAGCAGCCTAGTCCCAGGAACGGCGGGAAACACCATATATTTT